These T cell receptor beta chains were read from a single sample in a study of shared clonotypes between healthy human individuals. Profiling relied on immunoSEQ multiplex PCR, and the TCRdb table lists in-frame clones only, not all of them. The sample lists around 2.1 million clones, approximately 95% occurring once. Input material: naive CD4+ T cells sorted from blood. The receptors come from a young man in good health. CDR3s leave out the opening cysteine and the closing phenylalanine or tryptophan. Some rows have no size entry. The others give once, few or many, or a class for an expanded clone.

V gene: TRBV27
clone size: .
CDR3 protein: ASSFLAGTDTQY

V gene: TRBV5-1
clone size: .
CDR3 protein: ASSHGRGPDNEQF

V gene: TRBV30
clone size: .
CDR3 protein: ASDTGFMALQETQY

V gene: TRBV20-1
clone size: .
CDR3 protein: SATDGGRAH

V gene: TRBV5-1
clone size: .
CDR3 protein: ASSLDFSYNEQF

V gene: TRBV18
clone size: .
CDR3 protein: ASSGQQGLMEPQH

V gene: TRBV11-2
clone size: .
CDR3 protein: ASSLYGTGMRGYT

V gene: TRBV10-3
clone size: .
CDR3 protein: AIGPGQGDTEAF

V gene: TRBV7-2
clone size: .
CDR3 protein: ASSLGGPPEWDTEAF

V gene: TRBV5-4
clone size: once
CDR3 protein: ASSLRSLAGIETQY

V gene: TRBV4-3
clone size: .
CDR3 protein: ASSQDWRSTYEQY

V gene: TRBV5-1
clone size: .
CDR3 protein: ASSLNGEAF

V gene: TRBV4-1
clone size: .
CDR3 protein: ASSHAGTGEPQH

V gene: TRBV19
clone size: .
CDR3 protein: ASSTLFTSYEQY

V gene: TRBV7-9
clone size: .
CDR3 protein: ASSLAQGHTDTQY

V gene: TRBV5-1
clone size: .
CDR3 protein: ASSLSGGVYEQY

V gene: TRBV6-5
clone size: .
CDR3 protein: ASSRSGPGGSPLH

V gene: TRBV6-6
clone size: .
CDR3 protein: ASSYSITAGYEQY

V gene: TRBV23-1
clone size: .
CDR3 protein: ASSQPNPGQRKDYEQY

V gene: TRBV6-6
clone size: .
CDR3 protein: ASSDGASGANVLT